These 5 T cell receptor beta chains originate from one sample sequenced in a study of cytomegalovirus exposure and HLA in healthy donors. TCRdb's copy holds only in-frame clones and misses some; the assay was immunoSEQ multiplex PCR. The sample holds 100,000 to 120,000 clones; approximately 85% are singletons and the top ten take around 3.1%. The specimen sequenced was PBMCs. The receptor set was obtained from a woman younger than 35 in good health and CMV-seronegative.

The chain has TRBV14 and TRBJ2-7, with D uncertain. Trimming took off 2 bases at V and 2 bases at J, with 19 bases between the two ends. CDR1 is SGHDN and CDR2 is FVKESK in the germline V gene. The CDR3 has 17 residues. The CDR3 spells CASSQYVSRVLTYEQYF. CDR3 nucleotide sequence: TGTGCCAGCAGCCAATACGTCTCCCGGGTATTGACCTACGAGCAGTACTTC.

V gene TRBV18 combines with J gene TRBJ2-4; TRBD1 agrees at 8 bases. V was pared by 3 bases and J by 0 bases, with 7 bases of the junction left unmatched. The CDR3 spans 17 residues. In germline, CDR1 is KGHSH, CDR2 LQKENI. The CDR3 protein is CASSPTGTGLAKNIQYF. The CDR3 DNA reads TGTGCCAGCTCACCGACCGGGACAGGTTTAGCCAAAAACATTCAGTACTTC.

The DNA of the CDR3 is TGTGCCTGGAGTGAGGCGATTCAGGGAAAGGGCTATGGCTACACCTTC. Residues: CAWSEAIQGKGYGYTF. The J gene is TRBJ1-2, the V gene TRBV30; possible D gene TRBD1, 5 bases. Per the germline V gene, CDR1 is GTSNPN and CDR2 is SVGIG (reference sequence). The V gene lost 1 base and the J gene lost 4 bases, with 19 bases spanning the gap. This CDR3 comprises 16 residues.

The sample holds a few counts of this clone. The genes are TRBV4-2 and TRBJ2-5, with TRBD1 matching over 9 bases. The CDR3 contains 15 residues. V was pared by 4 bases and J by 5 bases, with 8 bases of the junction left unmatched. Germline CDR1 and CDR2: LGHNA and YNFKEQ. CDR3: CASSPVQGAGETQYF. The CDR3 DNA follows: TGTGCCAGCAGCCCCGTACAGGGGGCGGGGGAGACCCAGTACTTC.

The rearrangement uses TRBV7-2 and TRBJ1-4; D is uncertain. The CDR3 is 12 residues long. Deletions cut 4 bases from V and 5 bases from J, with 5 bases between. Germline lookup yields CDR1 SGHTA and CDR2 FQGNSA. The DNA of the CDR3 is TGTGCCAGCAGCTACGGGAATGAAAAACTGTTTTTT. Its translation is CASSYGNEKLFF.